Following are 15 T cell receptor beta chains from one sample sequenced in a study of neoadjuvant anti-PD-1 for oral cavity cancer. TCRdb's table, derived via immunoSEQ multiplex PCR, lists solely in-frame clones and lacks some. The repertoire holds approximately 13,000 clones, with 70% as singletons. The time point was: after neoadjuvant nivolumab, at surgical resection. Sequencing was performed on PBMCs, taken after nivolumab (anti-PD-1) treatment. The receptors here all came from a person aged 40 to 85 with oral cavity squamous cell carcinoma.

The chain employs TRBV15 and TRBJ1-5; a weak D match, TRBD1 (6 bases). The length of the CDR3 is 17 residues. V was clipped by 3 bases and J by 0 bases, with 15 bases between them. The V gene's germline CDR1 is LNHNV and CDR2 YYDKDF (reference sequence). This CDR3 reads CATSSPDRQFSNQPQHF. DNA of the CDR3: TGTGCCACCAGCAGCCCGGACAGACAGTTTAGCAATCAGCCCCAGCATTTT.

This sequence joins TRBV10-1 and TRBJ1-1; D possibly corresponds to TRBD1 (6 bases). With 8 bases removed from V and 0 bases from J, the gap between germline ends came to 19 bases. Looked up from germline, CDR1 is WNHNN and CDR2 is SYGVQD (reference sequence). The CDR3 covers 16 residues. This CDR3 reads CASGFPGARMNTEAFF. CDR3 in DNA: TGCGCCAGCGGTTTCCCGGGGGCGCGGATGAACACTGAAGCTTTCTTT.

The chain combines TRBV4-1 with TRBJ1-5; D is undetermined. Looked up from germline, CDR1 is MGHRA and CDR2 is YSYEKL. This CDR3 region has 17 residues. The V gene lost 0 bases and the J gene lost 2 bases, with 14 bases spanning the gap. CDR3 sequence reads: CASSQESAVVGNQPQHF. The DNA for the CDR3 is TGCGCCAGCAGCCAAGAGTCCGCAGTCGTGGGCAATCAGCCCCAGCATTTT.

V gene TRBV6-1 combines with J gene TRBJ2-6; D ambiguous. CDR3 length: 15 amino acids. V was clipped by 2 bases and J by 2 bases, with 7 bases between them. The V gene's germline CDR1 is MNHNS and CDR2 SASEGT. Here the CDR3 reads CASSEQLTGANVLTF. In DNA form, the CDR3 reads TGTGCCAGCAGTGAACAGTTAACTGGGGCCAACGTCCTGACTTTC.

The chain has TRBV9 and TRBJ2-3, with 12 bases that match TRBD2. CDR3 length: 15 amino acids. Germline-derived CDR1 and CDR2 are SGDLS and YYNGEE. With V trimmed by 2 bases and J by 6 bases, 4 bases remained unmatched. The CDR3 bases are TGTGCCAGCAGCGTCGCTAGCGGGAGGGGGGATACGCAGTATTTT. It specifies CASSVASGRGDTQYF.

CDR3 DNA sequence: TGTGCCAGCAGCCGTCAACAGGGGGCGAGCTCCTACGAGCAGTACTTC. Its translation is CASSRQQGASSYEQYF. The chain recombines TRBV9 with TRBJ2-7; 9 positions match TRBD1. CDR3 size: 16 residues. Germline lookup yields CDR1 SGDLS and CDR2 YYNGEE. V shed 4 bases, J shed 0 bases, and the junction held 8 bases outside the gene matches.

V and J are TRBV5-4 and TRBJ1-4; D is possibly TRBD1 (5 bases). Deletions cut 4 bases from V and 8 bases from J, with 12 bases between. The germline gives CDR1 SGHNT, CDR2 YYREEE (reference sequence). The CDR3 totals 13 residues. The CDR3 protein is CASSGDGEEKLFF. DNA for the CDR3: TGTGCCAGCAGCGGGGACGGGGAGGAAAAACTGTTTTTT.

V is TRBV9 and J is TRBJ2-6, with a weak D call TRBD2 (6 bases). V was trimmed by 0 bases and J by 2 bases, leaving 12 bases between them. The length of the CDR3 is 17 residues. The germline gives CDR1 SGDLS, CDR2 YYNGEE. CDR3 sequence reads: CASSVVGTFAGANVLTF. CDR3 sequence (DNA): TGTGCCAGCAGCGTAGTGGGGACTTTTGCTGGGGCCAACGTCCTGACTTTC.

The chain links TRBV7-8 to TRBJ1-5; 7 positions match TRBD1. The germline gives CDR1 SGHVS, CDR2 FQNEAQ. V trimming: 5 bases; J trimming: 6 bases; junction bases outside the gene matches: 22. The CDR3 runs to 19 residues. The chain's CDR3 is CASSLFSATGTASGQPQHF. As DNA, the CDR3 is TGTGCCAGCAGCCTTTTCTCAGCCACCGGGACAGCGAGCGGTCAGCCCCAGCATTTT.

This chain uses TRBV9 with TRBJ2-3; D remains unclear. The CDR3 covers 13 residues. CDR1 and CDR2 from the germline V gene are SGDLS and YYNGEE. V was pared by 1 base and J by 6 bases, with 9 bases between. CDR3 coding DNA: TGTGCCAGCAGCGTACTCGGTATGGATACGCAGTATTTT. This translates into CASSVLGMDTQYF.

This clone was observed a few times. The chain has TRBV4-2 and TRBJ1-1; 8 nucleotides match TRBD1. CDR3 length: 15 amino acids. The junction had 8 bases not matched to a gene; V was cut back by 0 bases and J by 8 bases. CDR1 and CDR2 from the germline V gene are LGHNA and YNFKEQ. CDR3 sequence reads: CASSQDPDRATEAFF. The CDR3 DNA sequence: TGTGCCAGCAGCCAAGATCCGGACAGGGCAACCGAAGCTTTCTTT.

In this sample, this clone turned up once. The chain uses TRBV6-1 and TRBJ2-4; D may be TRBD1 or TRBD2 (5 bases each). V was pared by 5 bases and J by 13 bases, with 24 bases between. Germline CDR1 MNHNS, CDR2 SASEGT. The CDR3 contains 15 residues. The CDR3 DNA sequence: TGTGCCAGCAGTTGGGGGTTCGGGCAGGGAAGTATGCAGTACTTC. Its translation is CASSWGFGQGSMQYF.

The CDR3 is CASSLEPSGNNEQFF. The CDR3 nucleotides are TGTGCCAGCAGCTTAGAGCCTAGCGGAAACAATGAGCAGTTCTTC. This sequence joins TRBV7-9 and TRBJ2-1, with 7 nucleotides matching TRBD2. Per the germline V gene, CDR1 is SEHNR and CDR2 is FQNEAQ (reference sequence). V shed 1 base, J shed 5 bases, and the junction held 5 bases outside the gene matches. The CDR3 has 15 amino acids.

By its share, this clone is large (0.1 to 1%). The V call is TRBV7-6, the J call TRBJ1-5; maybe TRBD1 (5 bases). This CDR3 comprises 13 residues. The V gene lost 1 base and the J gene lost 7 bases, with 8 bases spanning the gap. CDR1 SGHVS and CDR2 FNYEAQ come from the germline V gene. The CDR3 nucleotides read TGTGCCAGCAGCTTAGGGGGGGACCAGCCCCAGCATTTT. It translates to CASSLGGDQPQHF.

The chain couples TRBV7-6 to TRBJ2-7, with D tentatively TRBD2 (6 bases). The V gene lost 6 bases and the J gene lost 6 bases, with 15 bases spanning the gap. The germline V gene has CDR1 SGHVS and CDR2 FNYEAQ. The length of the CDR3 is 13 residues. The CDR3 DNA reads as TGTGCCAGCAGTCCGGGACTCCTTACCGAGCAGTACTTC. Protein sequence: CASSPGLLTEQYF.